This entry lists 8 T cell receptor beta chains sequenced from one sample in a study of human T cells and chemical hapten exposure. TCRdb called the RACE reads again in MiXCR, with one record for every CDR3 protein. The sample contains 79,000 or so distinct CDR3 sequences, approximately 35% of which appear only once. Time point indicated: patch test 1, 2 weeks after DPC sensitization. Treatment: therapeutic diphenylcyclopropenone sensitization with weekly scalp DPC. Sequenced material: whole blood, taken in connection with sensitization to the hapten diphenylcyclopropenone (DPC). Receptors were obtained from a man aged 35 to 55 with alopecia areata. Some clones in this sample may be carry-over from other donors' samples.

The CDR3 protein is CASSQEGRTNSPETQYF. The CDR3, as DNA: TGCGCCAGCAGCCAAGAGGGCAGGACAAACTCTCCAGAGACCCAGTACTTC. V usage is TRBV4-1 and J usage is TRBJ2-5; perhaps TRBD1 as D (5 bases). The CDR3 sequence is 17 residues long. Germline CDR1 is MGHRA and CDR2 is YSYEKL. V lost 0 bases and J lost 4, with 18 bases in between.

This clonotype has a handful of counts. The chain employs TRBV7-9 and TRBJ2-6; D remains ambiguous. Trimming took 1 base from V and 2 from J, leaving 3 bases between them. The CDR3 sequence is 14 residues long. The germline V gene encodes CDR1 SEHNR and CDR2 FQNEAQ (reference sequence). CDR3 sequence reads: CASSLETGANVLTF. CDR3 bases: TGTGCCAGCAGCTTAGAGACTGGGGCCAACGTCCTGACTTTC.

This clonotype appeared a few times. The chain links TRBV6-2 or TRBV6-3 to TRBJ1-5; tentatively, D is TRBD1 (6 bases). The V end lost 6 bases, the J end lost 0 bases, and 12 bases lay between the germline ends. Germline V CDR1 and CDR2: MNHEY, SVGEGT. The CDR3 length is 15 residues. The CDR3 coding sequence is TGTGCCAGCAGAGGATCAGGGGATAGCAATCAGCCCCAGCATTTT. This gives the protein CASRGSGDSNQPQHF.

This rearrangement joins TRBV28 to TRBJ1-5; D perhaps matches TRBD1 (6 bases). Per germline, CDR1 MDHEN and CDR2 SYDVKM. Trimming removed 6 bases at V and 4 bases at J, with 10 bases between. This CDR3 has 13 amino acids. CDR3 loop: CASSPRGNQPQHF. CDR3 bases: TGTGCCAGCAGCCCTAGGGGGAATCAGCCCCAGCATTTT.

The chain recombines TRBV5-4 with TRBJ1-2; D unresolved. V was pared by 0 bases and J by 2 bases, with 11 bases between. Germline values: CDR1 SGHNT, CDR2 YYREEE (reference sequence). This CDR3 contains 15 residues. The CDR3 loop is CASSLVGVRNYGYTF. For the CDR3, the DNA is TGTGCCAGCAGCTTGGTGGGAGTGAGGAACTATGGCTACACCTTC.

The chain couples TRBV12-3 or TRBV12-4 to TRBJ2-3; D is uncertain. There are 13 residues in the CDR3. Trimming left V 8 bases short and J 0 bases short, with 9 bases between. CDR3 DNA: TGTGCCAGCCGCTCGCAGAGCACAGATACGCAGTATTTT. This sequence encodes CASRSQSTDTQYF.

This clonotype was detected many times. The chain is built from TRBV28 and TRBJ1-1, with D possibly being TRBD1 (5 bases). There are 17 residues in the CDR3. The germline V gene has CDR1 MDHEN and CDR2 SYDVKM. V lost 6 bases and J 6 bases, leaving 26 bases between the germline ends. The CDR3 reads CASSTNQHPGRYAEAFF. CDR3 DNA sequence: TGTGCCAGCAGCACGAATCAGCACCCGGGACGTTACGCTGAAGCTTTCTTT.

The gene calls are TRBV9 and TRBJ2-7; D call uncertain. Looked up from germline, CDR1 is SGDLS and CDR2 is YYNGEE. Trimming cost V 0 bases and J 4 bases, with 8 bases left between them. This CDR3 comprises 13 residues. The CDR3 sequence: CASSVAPAYEQYF. CDR3 sequence (DNA): TGTGCCAGCAGCGTAGCCCCGGCTTACGAGCAGTACTTC.